This TCR beta chain was observed in a study of T-cell reconstitution after alpha-beta-depleted transplantation in children. This clonotype was picked up one time. The antigen is not known. Broader study findings: The origin of high day-60 TCRbeta diversity in some patients lay in surviving recipient T cells and thymic progenitors. There were reportedly several hundred expanded graft clones from which alpha-beta T cells came about two months after transplant. Newly produced T cells mostly provided counts and TCRbeta diversity after one year, as hyperexpanded clones declined.

This sample's TCRbeta library carried unique molecular identifier barcodes. TCRdb processed the PCR reads anew with MiXCR; each CDR3 protein has one entry. The table lists approximately 400,000 distinct CDR3 sequences, 15% to 20% of them singletons. Germline V gives CDR1 MDHEN, CDR2 SYDVKM. V lost 7 bases, J lost 1 base, and 13 bases lay in between. The CDR3 totals 15 residues. The V gene is TRBV28, the J gene TRBJ2-2; D may be TRBD1 (6 bases). This receptor was obtained from a boy younger than two who had a stem cell transplant for Wiskott-Aldrich syndrome, so the T cells may come from the graft donor. The sequenced sample was PBMCs, mostly from graft donor cells, obtained 360 days after TCRalphabeta/CD19-depleted stem cell transplant. This chain's CDR3 is CASIQDRLNTGELFF. Written as DNA, the CDR3 is TGTGCCAGCATCCAAGACAGGCTGAACACCGGGGAGCTGTTTTTT. Complete variable domain (other parts from reference TRBV28 and TRBJ2-2): DVKVTQSSRYLVKRTGEKVFLECVQDMDHENMFWYRQDPGLGLRLIYFSYDVKMKEKGDIPEGYSVSREKKERFSLILESASTNQTSMYLCASIQDRLNTGELFFGEGSRLTVL.